This TCR beta chain came from a study of CD4 T cells in relation to SARS-CoV-2 and coronaviruses. Whole-study context: Convalescent patients were fewer than ten males and 4 females; two were Hispanic. The restricting HLA molecule for shared crossreactive spike epitopes was mapped.

Trimming cost V 3 bases and J 0 bases, with 11 bases left between them. In germline, CDR1 is MNHEY, CDR2 SMNVEV (reference sequence). This CDR3 spans 15 amino acids. Clones were sequenced by immunoSEQ multiplex PCR, and TCRdb holds only the in-frame ones, with some missing. Of some 35,000 clones listed, roughly 88% are singletons. As regards this clone: Its matching antigen is unknown.

Study-wide results and caveats: Samples before the pandemic and after infection were not matched within any donor. This crossreactivity analysis covered spike protein alone, no other viral proteins.

The receptor was derived from an adult with COVID-19. Sample: memory CD4+ T cells from PBMCs. J is TRBJ1-2 and V is TRBV27; D unclear. In DNA, the CDR3 is TGTGCCAGCAGTTTTAGCGATACCTCTAACTATGGCTACACCTTC. It translates to CASSFSDTSNYGYTF.